This TCR beta chain was recorded in a study of CD8 T cells in Susac syndrome. The sequenced target, TCR beta, came from blood CD8+ and CD4+ T cells. Reverse transcription of roughly 0.5 to 1 ug RNA was carried out with random hexamers. From the immunoSEQ multiplex PCR reads, TCRdb called clonotypes with MiXCR, one entry per CDR3 protein. The sample gives around 280,000 distinct CDR3 sequences, around 92% of which show up once; roughly 0.059% is in the top ten. This CDR3 is 15 amino acids long. Trimming took 3 bases from V and 10 from J, leaving 20 bases between them. Germline CDR1 and CDR2: SGHNT and YYREEE (reference sequence).

The chain joins TRBV5-4 to TRBJ2-1; D possibly corresponds to TRBD2 (6 bases). This sequence originates from a human donor with multiple sclerosis. Sequencing used CD4+ T cells from PBMCs. The CDR3 reads CASSSRDSTWREQFF. As DNA, the CDR3 is TGTGCCAGCAGCTCCCGGGACTCGACCTGGCGGGAGCAGTTCTTC.